Listed below are T cell receptor beta chains from one sample, sequenced in a study of T-cell memory formation after mild COVID-19. MiXCR, run by TCRdb on the 5' RACE reads, gives a single entry per CDR3 protein. The sample carries hundreds of thousands of distinct CDR3 sequences, approximately 21% recorded once. Material: PBMCs or a T cell subset sorted from them (not recorded which). The receptor set was obtained from an adult woman who had mild COVID-19 (a few samples of this study predate the infection). Cell type and time point are not known. The CDR3 runs from the conserved cysteine through the conserved F or W. The order of the fields is clone size, D gene, V gene, J gene, CDR3 protein, CDR3 DNA. A D gene is named only where the DNA matches it firmly. The size of a clone is reported for some rows only, either as once, few or many, or as a class for expanded clones.

clone_size: .; d_call: TRBD2; v_call: TRBV27; j_call: TRBJ2-1; cdr3_aa: CASSLVLAGNNEQFF; cdr3_nt: TGTGCCAGCAGTTTAGTCCTAGCGGGGAACAATGAGCAGTTCTTC
clone_size: .; d_call: .; v_call: TRBV7-9; j_call: TRBJ1-4; cdr3_aa: CASSPGTPEKLFF; cdr3_nt: TGTGCCAGCAGCCCCGGGACCCCAGAAAAACTGTTTTTT
clone_size: few; d_call: TRBD1; v_call: TRBV3-1; j_call: TRBJ2-7; cdr3_aa: CASSQQGTGSYEQYF; cdr3_nt: TGTGCCAGCAGCCAACAAGGGACAGGTAGCTACGAGCAGTACTTC
clone_size: few; d_call: TRBD2; v_call: TRBV19; j_call: TRBJ2-1; cdr3_aa: CASSLRAGEEQFF; cdr3_nt: TGTGCCAGTAGCTTAAGGGCGGGAGAGGAGCAGTTCTTC
clone_size: .; d_call: .; v_call: TRBV19; j_call: TRBJ1-2; cdr3_aa: CASSKIGGGNYGYTF; cdr3_nt: TGTGCCAGTAGTAAAATCGGTGGAGGGAACTATGGCTACACCTTC
clone_size: .; d_call: .; v_call: TRBV5-5; j_call: TRBJ1-2; cdr3_aa: CASSFNDRLGTYGYTF; cdr3_nt: TGTGCCAGCAGCTTTAATGACAGGCTTGGCACCTATGGCTACACCTTC
clone_size: .; d_call: TRBD2; v_call: TRBV7-2; j_call: TRBJ2-7; cdr3_aa: CASSRITSGLISYEQYF; cdr3_nt: TGTGCCAGCAGCCGCATAACTAGCGGGTTGATCTCCTACGAGCAGTACTTC
clone_size: .; d_call: .; v_call: TRBV19; j_call: TRBJ1-1; cdr3_aa: CASSIASSGAGTEAFF; cdr3_nt: TGTGCCAGTAGTATAGCCTCCTCGGGGGCAGGGACTGAAGCTTTCTTT
clone_size: few; d_call: TRBD2; v_call: TRBV20-1; j_call: TRBJ2-3; cdr3_aa: CSAPSSGLAGRTDTQYF; cdr3_nt: TGCAGTGCACCCTCCTCTGGGCTAGCGGGCCGCACAGATACGCAGTATTTT
clone_size: once; d_call: .; v_call: TRBV11-2; j_call: TRBJ1-4; cdr3_aa: CASSPAGSGAATNEKLFF; cdr3_nt: TGTGCCAGCAGCCCGGCTGGGTCAGGAGCTGCAACTAATGAAAAACTGTTTTTT
clone_size: .; d_call: .; v_call: TRBV7-2; j_call: TRBJ2-2; cdr3_aa: CASSLDPSWSTGELFF; cdr3_nt: TGTGCCAGCAGCTTAGATCCTAGCTGGTCCACCGGGGAGCTGTTTTTT
clone_size: many; d_call: TRBD2; v_call: TRBV7-3; j_call: TRBJ2-1; cdr3_aa: CASSLSASGSDEQFF; cdr3_nt: TGTGCCAGCAGCTTATCGGCTAGCGGGTCGGATGAGCAGTTCTTC
clone_size: .; d_call: TRBD2; v_call: TRBV10-2; j_call: TRBJ2-3; cdr3_aa: CAVKGRAKDTQYF; cdr3_nt: TGCGCCGTTAAGGGGAGGGCCAAAGATACGCAGTATTTT
clone_size: few; d_call: .; v_call: TRBV5-4; j_call: TRBJ1-6; cdr3_aa: CASSRDNNSPLHF; cdr3_nt: TGTGCCAGCAGCAGGGACAATAATTCACCCCTCCACTTT
clone_size: .; d_call: .; v_call: TRBV7-2; j_call: TRBJ1-6; cdr3_aa: CASSLGEYGSPLHF; cdr3_nt: TGTGCCAGCAGCTTAGGGGAATATGGTTCACCCCTCCACTTT
clone_size: once; d_call: .; v_call: TRBV7-6; j_call: TRBJ2-3; cdr3_aa: CASSGARNTQYF; cdr3_nt: TGTGCCAGCAGCGGAGCGAGAAATACGCAGTATTTT
clone_size: few; d_call: TRBD2; v_call: TRBV7-8; j_call: TRBJ2-1; cdr3_aa: CASSLPTLTSGGEYNEQFF; cdr3_nt: TGTGCCAGCAGCTTACCTACCTTGACTAGCGGGGGGGAATACAATGAGCAGTTCTTC